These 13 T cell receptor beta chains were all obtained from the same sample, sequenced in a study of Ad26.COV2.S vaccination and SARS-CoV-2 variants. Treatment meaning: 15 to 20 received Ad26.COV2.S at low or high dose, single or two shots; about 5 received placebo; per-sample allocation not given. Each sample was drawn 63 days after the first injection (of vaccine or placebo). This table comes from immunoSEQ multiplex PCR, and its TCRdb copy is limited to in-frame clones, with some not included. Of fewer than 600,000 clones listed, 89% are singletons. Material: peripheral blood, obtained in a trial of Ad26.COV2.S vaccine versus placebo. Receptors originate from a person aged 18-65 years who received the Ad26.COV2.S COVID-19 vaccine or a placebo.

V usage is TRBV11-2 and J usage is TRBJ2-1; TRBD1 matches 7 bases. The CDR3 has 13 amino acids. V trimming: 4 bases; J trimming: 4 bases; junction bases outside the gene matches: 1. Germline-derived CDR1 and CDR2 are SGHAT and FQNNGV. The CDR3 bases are TGTGCCAGCAGCTGGGGACAGTACAATGAGCAGTTCTTC. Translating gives CASSWGQYNEQFF. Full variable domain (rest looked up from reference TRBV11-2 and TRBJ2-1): EAGVAQSPRYKIIEKRQSVAFWCNPISGHATLYWYQQILGQGPKLLIQFQNNGVVDDSQLPKDRFSAERLKGVDSTLKIQPAKLEDSAVYLCASSWGQYNEQFFGPGTRLTVL.

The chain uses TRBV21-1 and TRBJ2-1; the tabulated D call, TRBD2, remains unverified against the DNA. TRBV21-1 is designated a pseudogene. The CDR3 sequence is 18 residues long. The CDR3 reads CASSILGPARGSYNEQFF. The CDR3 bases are TGTGCCAGCAGCATTCTAGGGCCAGCCCGGGGCTCCTACAATGAGCAGTTCTTC.

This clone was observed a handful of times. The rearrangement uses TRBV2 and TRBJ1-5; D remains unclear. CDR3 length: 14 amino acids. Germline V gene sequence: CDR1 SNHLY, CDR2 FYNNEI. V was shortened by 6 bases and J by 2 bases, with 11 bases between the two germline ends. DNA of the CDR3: TGTGCCAGCAGCCCTGACGGGGGCAATCAGCCCCAGCATTTT. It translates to CASSPDGGNQPQHF.

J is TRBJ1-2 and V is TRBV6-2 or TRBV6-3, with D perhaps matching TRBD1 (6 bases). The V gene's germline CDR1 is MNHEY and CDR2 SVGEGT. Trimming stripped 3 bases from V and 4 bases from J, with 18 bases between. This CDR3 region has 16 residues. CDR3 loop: CASSYRRTVTTYGYTF. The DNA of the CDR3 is TGTGCCAGCAGTTATCGGAGGACAGTAACTACCTATGGCTACACCTTC.

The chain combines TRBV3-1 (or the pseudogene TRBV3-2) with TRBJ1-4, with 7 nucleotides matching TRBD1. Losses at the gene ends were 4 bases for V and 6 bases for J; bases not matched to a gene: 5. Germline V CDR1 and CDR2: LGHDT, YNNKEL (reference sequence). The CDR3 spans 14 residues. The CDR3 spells CASSLSGTDEKLFF. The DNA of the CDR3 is TGTGCCAGCAGCCTGTCCGGGACAGATGAAAAACTGTTTTTT.

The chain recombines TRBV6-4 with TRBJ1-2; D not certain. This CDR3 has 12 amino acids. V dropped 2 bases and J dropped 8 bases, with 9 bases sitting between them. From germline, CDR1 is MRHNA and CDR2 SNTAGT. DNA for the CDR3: TGTGCCAGCAGTGACAGGGCAGGCGGCTACACCTTC. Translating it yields CASSDRAGGYTF.

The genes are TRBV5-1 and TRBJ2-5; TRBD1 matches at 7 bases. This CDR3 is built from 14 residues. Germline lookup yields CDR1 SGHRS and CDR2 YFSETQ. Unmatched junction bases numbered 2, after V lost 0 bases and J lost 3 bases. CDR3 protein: CASSLAGTEETQYF. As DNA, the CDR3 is TGCGCCAGCAGCTTGGCGGGGACAGAAGAGACCCAGTACTTC.

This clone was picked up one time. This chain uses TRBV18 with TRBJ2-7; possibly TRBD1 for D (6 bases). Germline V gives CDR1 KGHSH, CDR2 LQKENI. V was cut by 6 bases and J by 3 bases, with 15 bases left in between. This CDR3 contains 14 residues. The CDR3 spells CASSPGRGHYEQYF. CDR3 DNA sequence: TGTGCCAGCTCGCCGGGACGGGGACACTACGAGCAGTACTTC.

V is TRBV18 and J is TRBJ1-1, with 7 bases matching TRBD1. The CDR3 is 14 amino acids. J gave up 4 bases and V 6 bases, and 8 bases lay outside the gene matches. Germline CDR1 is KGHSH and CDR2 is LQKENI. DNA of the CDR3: TGTGCCAGCTCGTCAGGGGGATCCACCACTGAAGCTTTCTTT. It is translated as CASSSGGSTTEAFF.

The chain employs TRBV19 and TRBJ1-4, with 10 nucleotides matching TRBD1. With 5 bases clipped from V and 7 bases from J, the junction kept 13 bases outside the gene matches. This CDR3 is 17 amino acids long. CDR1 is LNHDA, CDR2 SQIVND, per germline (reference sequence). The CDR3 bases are TGTGCCAGTAGTCCGCGGACAGGGGGGTTTATACGTGAAAAACTGTTTTTT. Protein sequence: CASSPRTGGFIREKLFF.

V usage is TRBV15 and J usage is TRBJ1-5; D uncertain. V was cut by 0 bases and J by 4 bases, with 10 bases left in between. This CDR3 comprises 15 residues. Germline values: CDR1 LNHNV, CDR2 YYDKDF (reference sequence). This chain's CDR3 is CATSRDFSANQPQHF. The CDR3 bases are TGTGCCACCAGCAGAGATTTCAGCGCTAATCAGCCCCAGCATTTT.

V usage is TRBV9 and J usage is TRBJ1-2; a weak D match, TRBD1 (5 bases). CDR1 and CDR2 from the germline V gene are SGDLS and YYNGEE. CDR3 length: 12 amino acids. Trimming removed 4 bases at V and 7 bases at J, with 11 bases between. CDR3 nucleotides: TGTGCCAGCAGCCCTATGGGGGGTGGCTACACCTTC. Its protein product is CASSPMGGGYTF.

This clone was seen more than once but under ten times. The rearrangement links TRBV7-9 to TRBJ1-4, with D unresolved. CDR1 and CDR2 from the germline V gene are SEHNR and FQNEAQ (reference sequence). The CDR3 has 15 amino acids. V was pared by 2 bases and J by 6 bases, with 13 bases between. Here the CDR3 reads CASSLRSANHEKLFF. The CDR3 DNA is TGTGCCAGCAGCTTAAGGTCGGCAAATCATGAAAAACTGTTTTTT.